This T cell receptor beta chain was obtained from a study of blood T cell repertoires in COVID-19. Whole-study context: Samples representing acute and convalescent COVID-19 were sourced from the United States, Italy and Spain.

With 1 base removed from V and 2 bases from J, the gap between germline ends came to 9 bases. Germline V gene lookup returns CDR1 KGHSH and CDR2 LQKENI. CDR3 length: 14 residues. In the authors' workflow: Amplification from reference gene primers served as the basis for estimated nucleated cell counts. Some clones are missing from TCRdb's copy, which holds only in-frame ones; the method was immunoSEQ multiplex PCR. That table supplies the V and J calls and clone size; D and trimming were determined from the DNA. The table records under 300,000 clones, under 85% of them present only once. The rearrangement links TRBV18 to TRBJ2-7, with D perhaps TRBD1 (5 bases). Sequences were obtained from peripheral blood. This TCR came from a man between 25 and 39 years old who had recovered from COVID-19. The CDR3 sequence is CASSPQEGAYEQYF. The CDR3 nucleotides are TGTGCCAGCTCACCACAAGAAGGGGCCTACGAGCAGTACTTC.